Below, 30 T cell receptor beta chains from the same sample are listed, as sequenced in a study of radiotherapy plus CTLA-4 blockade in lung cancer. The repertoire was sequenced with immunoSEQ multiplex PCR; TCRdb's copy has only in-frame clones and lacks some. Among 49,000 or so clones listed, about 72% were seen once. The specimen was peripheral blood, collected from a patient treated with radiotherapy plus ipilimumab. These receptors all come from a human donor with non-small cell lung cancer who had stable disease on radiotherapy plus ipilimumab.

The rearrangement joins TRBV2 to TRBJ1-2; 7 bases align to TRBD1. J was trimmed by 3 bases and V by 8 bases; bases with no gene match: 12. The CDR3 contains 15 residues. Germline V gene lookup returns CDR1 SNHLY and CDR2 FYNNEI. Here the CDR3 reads CASGAAGGDDYGYTF. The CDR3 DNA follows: TGTGCCAGCGGGGCCGCAGGGGGAGACGACTATGGCTACACCTTC. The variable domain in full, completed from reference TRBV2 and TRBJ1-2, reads EPEVTQTPSHQVTQMGQEVILRCVPISNHLYFYWYRQILGQKVEFLVSFYNNEISEKSEIFDDQFSVERPDGSNFTLKIRSTKLEDSAMYFCASGAAGGDDYGYTFGSGTRLTVV.

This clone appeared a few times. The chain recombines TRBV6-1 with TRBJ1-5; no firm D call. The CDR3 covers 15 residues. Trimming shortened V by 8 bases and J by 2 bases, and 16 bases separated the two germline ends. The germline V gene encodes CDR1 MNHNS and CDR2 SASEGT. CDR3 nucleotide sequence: TGTGCCAGCCTCCGGTGGCCCGGGGGCAATCAGCCCCAGCATTTT. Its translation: CASLRWPGGNQPQHF.

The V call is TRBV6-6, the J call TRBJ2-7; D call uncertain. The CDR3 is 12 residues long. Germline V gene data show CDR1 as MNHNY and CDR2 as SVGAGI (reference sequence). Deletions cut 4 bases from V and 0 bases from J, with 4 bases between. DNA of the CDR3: TGTGCCAGCAGTTCAAACTCCTACGAGCAGTACGTC. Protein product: CASSSNSYEQYV.

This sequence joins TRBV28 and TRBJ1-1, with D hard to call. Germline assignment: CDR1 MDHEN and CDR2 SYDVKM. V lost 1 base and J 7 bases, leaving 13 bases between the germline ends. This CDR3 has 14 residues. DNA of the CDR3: TGTGCCAGCAGTTTATCGTTACGGGCAAGTGAAGCTTTCTTT. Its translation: CASSLSLRASEAFF.

The CDR3 reads CASSVEWVYNEQFF. CDR3 sequence (DNA): TGTGCCAGCAGCGTAGAGTGGGTTTACAATGAGCAGTTCTTC. The V and J genes are TRBV9 and TRBJ2-1; D is ambiguous. This CDR3 comprises 14 residues. Trimming took 0 bases from V and 4 from J, leaving 8 bases between them. Germline V gives CDR1 SGDLS, CDR2 YYNGEE.

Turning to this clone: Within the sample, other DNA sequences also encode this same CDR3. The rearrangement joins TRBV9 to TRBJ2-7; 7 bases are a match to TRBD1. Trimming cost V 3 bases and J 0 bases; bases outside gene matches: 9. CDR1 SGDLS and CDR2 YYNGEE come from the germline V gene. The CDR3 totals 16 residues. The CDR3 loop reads CASSARDSYSSYEQYF. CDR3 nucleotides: TGTGCCAGCAGCGCTAGGGACAGTTACAGCTCCTACGAGCAGTACTTC.

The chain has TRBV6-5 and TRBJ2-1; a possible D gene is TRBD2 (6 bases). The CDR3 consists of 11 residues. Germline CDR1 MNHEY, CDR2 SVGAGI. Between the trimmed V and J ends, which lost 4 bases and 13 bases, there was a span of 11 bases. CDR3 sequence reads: CASSSGLLQFF. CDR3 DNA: TGTGCCAGCAGTTCCGGACTACTTCAGTTCTTC.

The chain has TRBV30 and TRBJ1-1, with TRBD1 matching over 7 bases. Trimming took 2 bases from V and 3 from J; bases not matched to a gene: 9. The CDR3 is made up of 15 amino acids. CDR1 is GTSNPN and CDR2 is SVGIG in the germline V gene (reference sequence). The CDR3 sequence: CAWSPTGERDTEAFF. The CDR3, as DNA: TGTGCCTGGAGTCCTACAGGGGAAAGGGACACTGAAGCTTTCTTT. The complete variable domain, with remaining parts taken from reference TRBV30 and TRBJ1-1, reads SQTIHQWPATLVQPVGSPLSLECTVEGTSNPNLYWYRQAAGRGLQLLFYSVGIGQISSEVPQNLSASRPQDRQFILSSKKLLLSDSGFYLCAWSPTGERDTEAFFGQGTRLTVV.

Here the CDR3 reads CAISEPAGRNNEQFF. The CDR3 DNA reads TGTGCCATCAGTGAGCCAGCTGGACGAAACAATGAGCAGTTCTTC. V gene TRBV10-3 combines with J gene TRBJ2-1; D call uncertain. The germline CDR1 and CDR2 sequences are ENHRY and SYGVKD. This CDR3 is 15 amino acids long. V was pared by 2 bases and J by 5 bases, with 13 bases between.

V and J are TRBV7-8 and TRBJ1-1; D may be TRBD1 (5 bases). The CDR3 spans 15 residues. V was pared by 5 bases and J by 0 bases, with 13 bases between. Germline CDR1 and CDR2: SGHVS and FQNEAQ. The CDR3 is CASSPLGGMNTEAFF. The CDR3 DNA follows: TGTGCCAGCAGCCCCCTGGGGGGGATGAACACTGAAGCTTTCTTT.

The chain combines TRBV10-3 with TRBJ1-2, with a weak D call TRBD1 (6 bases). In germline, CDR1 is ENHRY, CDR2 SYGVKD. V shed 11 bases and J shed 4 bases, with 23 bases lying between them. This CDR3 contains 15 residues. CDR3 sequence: CAVLLDRGQTYGYTF. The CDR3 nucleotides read TGTGCCGTCCTTCTAGATCGCGGACAGACCTATGGCTACACCTTC.

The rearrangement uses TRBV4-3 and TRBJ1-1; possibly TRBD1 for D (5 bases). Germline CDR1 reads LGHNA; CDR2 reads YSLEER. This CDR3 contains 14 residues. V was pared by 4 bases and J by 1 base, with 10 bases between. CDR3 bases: TGCGCCAGCAGCCTTCGGGGCACGAACACTGAAGCTTTCTTT. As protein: CASSLRGTNTEAFF.

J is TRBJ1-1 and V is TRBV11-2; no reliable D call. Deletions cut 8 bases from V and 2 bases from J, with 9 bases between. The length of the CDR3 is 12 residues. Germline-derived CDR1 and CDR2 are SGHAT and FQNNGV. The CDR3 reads CASGEANTEAFF. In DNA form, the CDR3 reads TGTGCCAGCGGAGAAGCTAACACTGAAGCTTTCTTT.

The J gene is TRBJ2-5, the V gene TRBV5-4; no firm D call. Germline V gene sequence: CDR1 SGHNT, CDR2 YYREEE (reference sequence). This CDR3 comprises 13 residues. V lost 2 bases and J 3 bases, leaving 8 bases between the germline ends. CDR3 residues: CASSFGQEETQYF. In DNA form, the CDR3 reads TGTGCCAGCAGCTTTGGCCAGGAAGAGACCCAGTACTTC.

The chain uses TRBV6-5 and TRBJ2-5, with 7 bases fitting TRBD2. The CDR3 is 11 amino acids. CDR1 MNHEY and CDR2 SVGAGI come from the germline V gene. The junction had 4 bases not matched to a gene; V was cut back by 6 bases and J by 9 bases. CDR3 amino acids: CASSLAGAQYF. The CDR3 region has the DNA TGTGCCAGCAGCCTCGCGGGGGCCCAGTACTTC.

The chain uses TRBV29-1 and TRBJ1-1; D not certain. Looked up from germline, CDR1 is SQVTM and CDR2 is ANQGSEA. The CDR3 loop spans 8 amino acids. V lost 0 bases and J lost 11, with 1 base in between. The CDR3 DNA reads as TGCAGCGTTGAAGAGGCTTTCTTT. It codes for CSVEEAFF.

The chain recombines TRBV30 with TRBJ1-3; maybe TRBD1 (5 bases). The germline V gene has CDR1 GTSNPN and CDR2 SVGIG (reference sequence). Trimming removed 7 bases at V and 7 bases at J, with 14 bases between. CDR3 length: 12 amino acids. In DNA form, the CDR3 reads TGTGCCTCCACAGGATCCGGGAACACCATATATTTT. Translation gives CASTGSGNTIYF.

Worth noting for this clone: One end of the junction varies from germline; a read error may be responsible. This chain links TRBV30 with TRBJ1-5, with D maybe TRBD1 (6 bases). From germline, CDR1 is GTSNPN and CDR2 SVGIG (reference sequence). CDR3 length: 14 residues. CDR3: CAWSVGQYNQLQHF. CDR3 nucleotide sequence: TGTGCCTGGAGTGTAGGACAGTACAATCAGCTCCAGCATTTT.

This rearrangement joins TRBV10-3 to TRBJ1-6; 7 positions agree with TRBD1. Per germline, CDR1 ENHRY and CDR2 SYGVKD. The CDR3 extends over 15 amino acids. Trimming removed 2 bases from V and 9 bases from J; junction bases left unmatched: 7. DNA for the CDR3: TGTGCCATCAGTGAGATAGGGCAGGGGGTTTCACCCCTCCACTTT. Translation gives CAISEIGQGVSPLHF.

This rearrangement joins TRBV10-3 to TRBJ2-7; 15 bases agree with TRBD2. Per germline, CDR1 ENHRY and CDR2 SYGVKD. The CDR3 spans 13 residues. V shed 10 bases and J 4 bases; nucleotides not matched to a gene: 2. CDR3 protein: CATGLAGGYEQYV. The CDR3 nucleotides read TGTGCCACCGGACTAGCGGGGGGGTACGAGCAGTACGTC.

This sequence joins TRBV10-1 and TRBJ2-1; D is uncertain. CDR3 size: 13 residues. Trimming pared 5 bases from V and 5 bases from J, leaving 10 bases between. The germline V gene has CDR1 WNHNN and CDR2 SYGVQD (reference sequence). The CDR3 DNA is TGCGCCAGCAGTCGAGGCACGAACAATGAGCAGTTCTTC. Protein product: CASSRGTNNEQFF.

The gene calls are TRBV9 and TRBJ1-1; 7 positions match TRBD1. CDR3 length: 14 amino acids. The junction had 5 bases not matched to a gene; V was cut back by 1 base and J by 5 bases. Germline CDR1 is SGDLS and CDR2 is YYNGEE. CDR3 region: CASSVTPGGTEAFF. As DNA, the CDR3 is TGTGCCAGCAGCGTAACTCCAGGGGGGACTGAAGCTTTCTTT.

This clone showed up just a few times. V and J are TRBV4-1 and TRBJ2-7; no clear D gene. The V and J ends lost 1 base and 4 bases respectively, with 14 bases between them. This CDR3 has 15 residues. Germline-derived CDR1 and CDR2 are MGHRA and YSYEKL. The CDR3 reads CASSQALVGRYEQYV. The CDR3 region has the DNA TGCGCCAGCAGCCAAGCCCTGGTCGGAAGGTACGAGCAGTACGTC.

In nucleotides, the CDR3 is TGTGCCAGCAGCTTAGATGGGGCAGGCTTAAATTCACCCCTCCACTTT. Amino acid sequence: CASSLDGAGLNSPLHF. The chain carries TRBV7-2 and TRBJ1-6; D perhaps matches TRBD1 (5 bases). In germline, CDR1 is SGHTA, CDR2 FQGNSA. The CDR3 totals 16 residues. Trimming took 1 base from V and 7 from J, leaving 14 bases between them.

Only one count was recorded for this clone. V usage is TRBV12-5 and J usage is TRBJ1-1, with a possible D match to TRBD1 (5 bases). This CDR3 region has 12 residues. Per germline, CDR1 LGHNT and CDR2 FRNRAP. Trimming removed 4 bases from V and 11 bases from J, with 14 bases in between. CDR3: CASGSGTSGAFF. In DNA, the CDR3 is TGTGCTAGTGGTTCAGGGACCTCGGGGGCTTTCTTT.

This CDR3 is CASSFAPDIEDRKNIQYF. Here the CDR3 DNA reads TGTGCCAGCAGCTTTGCACCCGACATAGAGGACAGAAAAAACATTCAGTACTTC. This chain connects TRBV5-6 to TRBJ2-4; possibly TRBD1 for D (6 bases). Trimming shortened V by 2 bases and J by 4 bases, and 22 bases separated the two germline ends. The CDR3 is 18 amino acids. Germline V gene sequence: CDR1 SGHDT, CDR2 YYEEEE.

CDR3 region: CASTVRRGGIGELFF. The CDR3 DNA reads TGTGCCAGCACCGTAAGACGGGGGGGAATCGGGGAGCTGTTTTTT. The chain combines TRBV2 with TRBJ2-2, with 8 bases that match TRBD2. Germline V gives CDR1 SNHLY, CDR2 FYNNEI. This CDR3 is 15 amino acids long. Trimming cost V 7 bases and J 7 bases; bases outside gene matches: 11.

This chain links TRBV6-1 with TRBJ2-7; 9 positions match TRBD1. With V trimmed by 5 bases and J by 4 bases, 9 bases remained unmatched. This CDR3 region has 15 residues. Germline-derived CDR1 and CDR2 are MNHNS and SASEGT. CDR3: CASSSPGQGKYEQYF. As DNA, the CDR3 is TGTGCCAGCAGTTCCCCGGGACAGGGAAAATACGAGCAGTACTTC.

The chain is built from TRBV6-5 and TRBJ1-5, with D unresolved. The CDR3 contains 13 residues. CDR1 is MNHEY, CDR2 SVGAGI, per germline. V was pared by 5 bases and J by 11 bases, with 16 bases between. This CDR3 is CASSERVGLTQHF. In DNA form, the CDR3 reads TGTGCCAGCAGTGAAAGGGTGGGGTTAACCCAGCATTTT.

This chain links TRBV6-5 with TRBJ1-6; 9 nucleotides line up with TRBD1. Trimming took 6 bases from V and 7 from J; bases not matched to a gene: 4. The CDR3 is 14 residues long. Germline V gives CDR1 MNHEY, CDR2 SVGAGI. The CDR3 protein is CASRGTGTNSPLHF. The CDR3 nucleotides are TGTGCCAGCAGGGGGACAGGGACAAATTCACCCCTCCACTTT.